Detailed here is one T cell receptor (beta chain). Its antigen is as yet unknown. This entry is derived from a study of T cell repertoires in cytomegalovirus infection. For the study at large: It was recently identified HLA-C-restricted and well-studied HLA-B-restricted CMV epitopes that the study used. A matching HLA type, together with CMV infection, was signaled by public TCR beta signatures. Study findings and constraints: Clonotype analysis showed dominance of the ex vivo response by HLA-C-restricted CMV-specific TCR beta clonotypes.

TCRdb re-analysed the reads in MiXCR, keeping a single row per CDR3 protein. The table shows a few hundred thousand distinct CDR3 sequences, with about 42% occurring only once. V was clipped by 3 bases and J by 3 bases; unmatched bases: 12. Germline CDR1 reads SGHNT; CDR2 reads YYREEE (reference sequence). The CDR3 totals 16 residues. Sample: cultured PBMCs, taken from culture after CMV antigen stimulation. The TCR comes from a human donor in good health (CMV status not recorded). Some clones in this sample may be carry-over from other donors' samples. The chain links TRBV5-4 to TRBJ2-7; TRBD2 matches 7 bases. This CDR3 is CASSWEPGLPLYEQYF. In DNA form, the CDR3 reads TGTGCCAGCAGCTGGGAACCGGGACTACCGCTCTACGAGCAGTACTTC. The full variable domain, with the rest looked up from reference TRBV5-4 and TRBJ2-7, is ETGVTQSPTHLIKTRGQQVTLRCSSQSGHNTVSWYQQALGQGPQFIFQYYREEENGRGNFPPRFSGLQFPNYSSELNVNALELDDSALYLCASSWEPGLPLYEQYFGPGTRLTVT.